The 2 T cell receptor beta chains below come from one sample, sequenced in a study of blood T cell repertoires in COVID-19. Libraries were prepared by immunoSEQ multiplex PCR; TCRdb keeps only in-frame clonotypes and omits some of them. The sample lists roughly 400,000 clones, nearly 90% occurring once. Sequenced: PBMCs or T cells enriched from blood (not recorded which). These receptors all stem from a woman younger than 45 who had recovered from COVID-19.

CDR3 coding DNA: TGTGCCAGCAGCTTATACTACGAGCAGTACTTC. Translated: CASSLYYEQYF. This chain links TRBV7-2 with TRBJ2-7; D is uncertain. V was clipped by 2 bases and J by 3 bases, with 2 bases between them. Germline V gives CDR1 SGHTA, CDR2 FQGNSA. The CDR3 sequence is 11 residues long.

V and J are TRBV10-1 and TRBJ1-3; the match to TRBD1 covers 9 bases. This CDR3 is 13 amino acids long. Germline V gene lookup returns CDR1 WNHNN and CDR2 SYGVQD (reference sequence). J was trimmed by 8 bases and V by 6 bases; bases with no gene match: 5. Here the CDR3 reads CASRRDRADTIYF. For the CDR3, the DNA is TGCGCCAGCAGAAGGGACAGGGCGGACACCATATATTTT.